These T cell receptor beta chains were read from a single sample in a study of CD8+CD57+ T cells in acquired aplastic anemia. TCRdb recomputed calls from the reads with MiXCR, one row per CDR3 protein. There are around 170,000 distinct CDR3 sequences in the sample; 55% to 75% occur only once, and over 40% lies in the top ten. Material: sorted CD4+, CD8+, or CD8+CD57+ T cells (not recorded which) from PBMCs. Receptors were obtained from a human donor in good health. The CDR3 runs from the conserved cysteine through the conserved F or W. The D gene is left open where the match is weak. Not every row has a clone size; where given, it reads once, few, many or a size class.

j_gene	abundance	v_gene	d_gene	CDR3nt	CDR3aa
TRBJ2-3	-	TRBV12-3/TRBV12-4	-	TGTGCCAGCAGGTTCACTGGAACAGATACGCAGTATTTT	CASRFTGTDTQYF
TRBJ1-1	-	TRBV20-1	-	TGCAGTGCTAGAAGCTGGACTGAAGCTTTCTTT	CSARSWTEAFF
TRBJ2-7	-	TRBV7-9	TRBD1	TGTGCCAGCAGCTTAGCTTGGACAGGGGCAACCTACGAGCAGTACTTC	CASSLAWTGATYEQYF
TRBJ2-7	-	TRBV7-2	TRBD2	TGTGCCAGCAGCTTATTCGCGGGGGGTTACGAGCAGTACTTC	CASSLFAGGYEQYF
TRBJ2-2	few	TRBV25-1	-	TGTGCCAGCAGTGAGACAGAGGGATTGCTGTTTTTT	CASSETEGLLFF
TRBJ1-5	-	TRBV5-1	-	TGCGCCAGCAAAGGCTCGGCCAGCCCGGATCAGCCCCAGCATTTT	CASKGSASPDQPQHF
TRBJ1-5	once	TRBV19	TRBD1	TGTGCCAGTAGAAGGGGGCTAACCGATAGCAATCAGCCCCAGCATTTT	CASRRGLTDSNQPQHF
TRBJ2-7	many	TRBV6-5	-	TGTGCCAGCAGCCATAGACAGGAGCAGTACTTC	CASSHRQEQYF
TRBJ1-1	-	TRBV5-1	TRBD1	TGCGCCAGCAGCTTGGTACAGGGGCGGGGGACTGAAGCTTTCTTT	CASSLVQGRGTEAFF
TRBJ1-1	-	TRBV12-3/TRBV12-4	-	TGTGCCAGCAGTTTATCGACAGGTGGAGCTTTCTTT	CASSLSTGGAFF
TRBJ2-3	-	TRBV25-1	-	TGTGCCAGCAGTGAAATATTAGAGGATCCAGATACGCAGTATTTT	CASSEILEDPDTQYF
TRBJ2-7	once	TRBV6-2/TRBV6-3	TRBD2	TGTGCCAGCAGGGTAGGACTAGCGGGGCTCACGGTCGAGCAGTACTTC	CASRVGLAGLTVEQYF
TRBJ2-3	-	TRBV2	TRBD2	TGTGCCAGCAGGGCGAGCGGGGGCAAAACAGATACGCAGTATTTT	CASRASGGKTDTQYF
TRBJ2-5	once	TRBV12-3/TRBV12-4	-	TGTGCCAGCAGTTATACCAAAGAGACCCAGTACTTC	CASSYTKETQYF
TRBJ2-3	-	TRBV25-1	-	TGTGCCAGCAGTGAAGAAGAGTATTCAGATACGCAGTATTTT	CASSEEEYSDTQYF
TRBJ1-4	-	TRBV7-2	-	TGTGCCAGCAGCCCTAGGGAGGGGGAAAAACTGTTTTTT	CASSPREGEKLFF
TRBJ2-1	-	TRBV7-2	-	TGTGCCAGCAGCTTTCGACAGGAAAGTGAGCAGTTCTTC	CASSFRQESEQFF
TRBJ2-1	-	TRBV7-9	-	TGTGCCAGCAGCTTATGGGGTATGAGAGACAATGAGCAGTTCTTC	CASSLWGMRDNEQFF
TRBJ1-3	many	TRBV9	-	TGTGCCAGCAGCGTAGAAGGGTTGGGAAACACCATATATTTT	CASSVEGLGNTIYF
TRBJ1-3	few	TRBV6-2/TRBV6-3	-	TGTGCCAGCAGTTTTCGGACAGACCTCTCTGGAAACACCATATATTTT	CASSFRTDLSGNTIYF
TRBJ2-7	-	TRBV20-1	-	TGCAGTGCTAGAGATTGGAAGGGCTACGAGCAGTACTTC	CSARDWKGYEQYF
TRBJ1-2	-	TRBV7-3	-	TGTGCCAGCAGCTTAAGCCTAGGACAGACCACCACCTTC	CASSLSLGQTTTF
TRBJ2-7	-	TRBV7-2	-	TGTGCCAGCAGCTCAGTACAGGAGGGAGAGCAGTACTTC	CASSSVQEGEQYF
TRBJ2-7	few	TRBV3-1	-	TGTGCCAGCAGCCCTGACGGGGTTATAACCTACGAGCAGTACTTC	CASSPDGVITYEQYF
TRBJ2-1	many	TRBV5-6	-	TGTGCCAGCAGCTTGGGAACGGGTTATGAGCAGTTCTTC	CASSLGTGYEQFF
TRBJ2-3	-	TRBV2	TRBD2	TGTGCCAGCAGTGTACAGCGGGGGTATTTAGATACGCAGTATTTT	CASSVQRGYLDTQYF
TRBJ2-7	-	TRBV19	-	TGTGCCAGTAGTGGGGACCCAGGCCCCTACGAGCAGTACTTC	CASSGDPGPYEQYF
TRBJ2-3	-	TRBV2	-	TGTGCCAGCAGCCGACGGACTACCACAGATACGCAGTATTTT	CASSRRTTTDTQYF
TRBJ1-1	-	TRBV7-2	-	TGTGCCAGCAGCAACTCCGGTGGGGACACTGAAGCTTTCTTT	CASSNSGGDTEAFF
TRBJ2-1	-	TRBV10-3	-	TGTGCCATCAGTGAGTTTGCCAGCAGTGAGCAGTTCTTC	CAISEFASSEQFF
TRBJ2-7	-	TRBV20-1	TRBD2	TGCAGTGCTAGATCCACCGGGACTAGCCCCTACGAGCAGTACTTC	CSARSTGTSPYEQYF
TRBJ1-2	-	TRBV7-6	-	TGTGCCAGCAGCTTAGGGAGGGGGTCGGGCTACACCTTC	CASSLGRGSGYTF
TRBJ2-1	-	TRBV7-9	TRBD1	TGTGCCAGCAGCGATCTCAGGGGGAGCAATGAGCAGTTCTTC	CASSDLRGSNEQFF